One sample yielded the 24 T cell receptor beta chains listed below, sequenced in a study of STAT3 mutations in large granular lymphocyte leukemia. These receptors have no known antigen. Assay: immunoSEQ multiplex PCR; the TCRdb copy retains only in-frame clones and omits some. The top ten clones hold 39% of a sample with 1,300 to 1,500 clones, 50% to 60% of them seen once. Study-wide findings and caveats: Every T-LGLL patient had at least one immunodominant TCRbeta clonotype.

The sample taken for sequencing was peripheral blood mononuclear cells. These receptors came from a man aged 55-75 years with T-cell large granular lymphocyte leukemia. Some clones in this sample may be carry-over from other donors' samples.

V and J are TRBV18 and TRBJ1-1, with D unresolved. Trimming took off 3 bases at V and 8 bases at J, with 10 bases between the two ends. CDR1 is KGHSH, CDR2 LQKENI, per germline. CDR3 size: 12 residues. Here the CDR3 reads CASSPPGREAFF. CDR3 in DNA: TGTGCCAGCTCACCTCCGGGTAGAGAAGCTTTCTTT.

This chain links TRBV5-1 with TRBJ2-5; the D gene could be TRBD1 or TRBD2 (5 bases each). Germline CDR1 reads SGHRS; CDR2 reads YFSETQ. The CDR3 loop spans 13 amino acids. V gave up 6 bases and J gave up 2 bases, with 11 bases separating them. The CDR3 region is CASTGTVQETQYF. The CDR3 bases are TGCGCCAGCACCGGGACGGTTCAAGAGACCCAGTACTTC.

This chain uses TRBV5-4 with TRBJ2-7; no firm D call. Deletions cut 4 bases from V and 6 bases from J, with 17 bases between. This CDR3 is 14 amino acids long. Germline V gene lookup returns CDR1 SGHNT and CDR2 YYREEE (reference sequence). CDR3 nucleotide sequence: TGTGCCAGCAGCCCAACGATCGGAGCCCTCGAGCAGTACTTC. Translation: CASSPTIGALEQYF.

This chain uses TRBV27 with TRBJ2-7; the match to TRBD2 covers 11 bases. The trim removed 3 bases at V and 3 bases at J, leaving 10 bases unmatched. The CDR3 contains 17 residues. CDR1 MNHEY and CDR2 SMNVEV come from the germline V gene (reference sequence). CDR3 in DNA: TGTGCCAGCAGTTTCTCAAAGGGACTAGCGGTTCACTACGAGCAGTACTTC. It specifies CASSFSKGLAVHYEQYF.

This clone has more than one count but fewer than ten. The chain links TRBV30 to TRBJ1-2; no firm D call. V lost 0 bases to trimming and J lost 8 bases, with 13 bases between them. Germline CDR1 and CDR2: GTSNPN and SVGIG (reference sequence). The CDR3 spans 13 residues. CDR3 nucleotide sequence: TGTGCCTGGAGTGTAGCCGCTCGAATGGGCTACACCTTC. Its protein is CAWSVAARMGYTF.

The chain links TRBV6-1 to TRBJ2-7; D perhaps matches TRBD1 (6 bases). This CDR3 is 12 amino acids long. The ends were cut back, 5 bases at V and 6 bases at J, with 11 bases in the middle. Germline V lookup: CDR1 MNHNS, CDR2 SASEGT. The CDR3 spells CASSTGWGEQYF. The CDR3 DNA is TGTGCCAGCAGTACAGGGTGGGGCGAGCAGTACTTC.

This clone was detected only a few times. V and J are TRBV25-1 and TRBJ2-7; 8 bases line up with TRBD1. Trimming took 3 bases from V and 6 from J; bases not matched to a gene: 4. Germline V gene data show CDR1 as MGHDK and CDR2 as SYGVNS. The CDR3 spans 13 residues. In DNA, the CDR3 is TGTGCCAGCAGTGAGCAGGGGGCGGCCGAGCAGTACTTC. It codes for CASSEQGAAEQYF.

The chain recombines TRBV18 with TRBJ2-7, with a weak D call TRBD2 (5 bases). Germline CDR1 and CDR2: KGHSH and LQKENI. V lost 0 bases and J lost 9, with 6 bases in between. This CDR3 has 11 amino acids. The DNA of the CDR3 is TGTGCCAGCTCACCACCGGAGGCGCAGTACTTC. Protein product: CASSPPEAQYF.

This clone was observed a handful of times. The chain has TRBV5-1 and TRBJ2-7; D perhaps matches TRBD1 (6 bases). This CDR3 is 14 amino acids long. The germline V gene encodes CDR1 SGHRS and CDR2 YFSETQ. V gave up 4 bases and J gave up 0 bases, with 11 bases separating them. The CDR3 nucleotides read TGCGCCAGCAGCCTGACGGGACACTCCTACGAGCAGTACTTC. Amino acids: CASSLTGHSYEQYF.

This chain links TRBV5-6 with TRBJ1-1, with unresolved D. The CDR3 length is 14 residues. The germline V gene has CDR1 SGHDT and CDR2 YYEEEE. With 4 bases removed from V and 6 bases from J, the gap between germline ends came to 16 bases. The CDR3 DNA sequence: TGTGCCAGCAGCCCTACCGGACCTAAACCTGAAGCTTTCTTT. Protein product: CASSPTGPKPEAFF. The full variable domain, in which reference TRBV5-6 and TRBJ1-1 provide the parts outside the CDR3, is DAGVTQSPTHLIKTRGQQVTLRCSPKSGHDTVSWYQQALGQGPQFIFQYYEEEERQRGNFPDRFSGHQFPNYSSELNVNALLLGDSALYLCASSPTGPKPEAFFGQGTRLTVV.

This rearrangement joins TRBV18 to TRBJ2-7; TRBD2 matches at 7 bases. Per the germline V gene, CDR1 is KGHSH and CDR2 is LQKENI. The V segment lost 6 bases and the J segment 2 bases; nucleotides outside the gene matches: 10. This CDR3 is 15 amino acids long. CDR3 residues: CASSRERDVPYEQYF. The CDR3 DNA sequence: TGTGCCAGCTCCCGAGAGCGGGACGTCCCCTACGAGCAGTACTTC. Complete variable domain (other parts from reference TRBV18 and TRBJ2-7): NAGVMQNPRHLVRRRGQEARLRCSPMKGHSHVYWYRQLPEEGLKFMVYLQKENIIDESGMPKERFSAEFPKEGPSILRIQQVVRGDSAAYFCASSRERDVPYEQYFGPGTRLTVT.

This sequence joins TRBV5-1 and TRBJ2-3, with D possibly matching TRBD1 (5 bases). V lost 3 bases and J 0 bases, leaving 17 bases between the germline ends. Germline CDR1 and CDR2: SGHRS and YFSETQ. CDR3 length equals 17 residues. Written as DNA, the CDR3 is TGCGCCAGCAGCTGGCCCCTTCAGGGTGGGAGCACAGATACGCAGTATTTT. Its protein product is CASSWPLQGGSTDTQYF. The whole variable domain, remainder taken from reference TRBV5-1 and TRBJ2-3, is KAGVTQTPRYLIKTRGQQVTLSCSPISGHRSVSWYQQTPGQGLQFLFEYFSETQRNKGNFPGRFSGRQFSNSRSEMNVSTLELGDSALYLCASSWPLQGGSTDTQYFGPGTRLTVL.

The chain is built from TRBV27 and TRBJ2-7; perhaps D is TRBD1 or TRBD2 (5 bases each). CDR3 size: 14 residues. Looked up from germline, CDR1 is MNHEY and CDR2 is SMNVEV (reference sequence). V was shortened by 0 bases and J by 6 bases, with 12 bases between the two germline ends. The chain's CDR3 is CASSLSVMRGEQYF. The CDR3 DNA is TGTGCCAGCAGTTTATCGGTCATGAGGGGCGAGCAGTACTTC.

This rearrangement joins TRBV6-6 to TRBJ2-5; D uncertain. Germline assignment: CDR1 MNHNY and CDR2 SVGAGI (reference sequence). The CDR3 runs 13 residues. Trimming removed 0 bases from V and 5 bases from J, with 7 bases in between. The CDR3 DNA sequence: TGTGCCAGCAGTTACTCCGAGCTGGAGACCCAGTACTTC. Translating it yields CASSYSELETQYF.

The chain uses TRBV5-1 and TRBJ2-5; D remains ambiguous. Germline lookup yields CDR1 SGHRS and CDR2 YFSETQ. V was trimmed by 0 bases and J by 3 bases, leaving 6 bases between them. The CDR3 loop spans 13 amino acids. The CDR3: CASSLAEEETQYF. The CDR3 DNA reads as TGCGCCAGCAGCTTGGCCGAAGAAGAGACCCAGTACTTC.

The rearrangement links TRBV9 to TRBJ1-2, with D uncertain. V was trimmed by 4 bases and J by 7 bases, leaving 14 bases between them. CDR3 size: 13 residues. CDR1 is SGDLS, CDR2 YYNGEE, per germline. DNA for the CDR3: TGTGCCAGCAGCTCTGGAGGGCTCGGTGGCTACACCTTC. Protein sequence: CASSSGGLGGYTF.

The chain is built from TRBV18 and TRBJ1-1; D unresolved. The CDR3 is 15 residues long. V was pared by 2 bases and J by 6 bases, with 16 bases between. Germline V gives CDR1 KGHSH, CDR2 LQKENI. This chain's CDR3 is CASSPSQPSPPEAFF. CDR3 sequence (DNA): TGTGCCAGCTCACCATCACAGCCGAGTCCCCCTGAAGCTTTCTTT.

The chain employs TRBV5-1 and TRBJ2-7; D is unclear. Per the germline V gene, CDR1 is SGHRS and CDR2 is YFSETQ. CDR3 length: 13 amino acids. V lost 2 bases and J 0 bases, leaving 6 bases between the germline ends. The CDR3 DNA reads TGCGCCAGCAGCTTCCCCGGCTCCTACGAGCAGTACTTC. Residues: CASSFPGSYEQYF.

This clone was seen a few times. The gene calls are TRBV27 and TRBJ2-7, with TRBD2 matching 8 bases. Trimming took 7 bases from V and 4 from J; bases not matched to a gene: 6. The CDR3 spans 13 residues. Germline V gene data show CDR1 as MNHEY and CDR2 as SMNVEV (reference sequence). The CDR3 region has the DNA TGTGCCAGCAAGATGACTAGCGTTTACGAGCAGTACTTC. This encodes CASKMTSVYEQYF.

This clone has only one observation. This rearrangement joins TRBV5-1 to TRBJ1-5; D gene unclear. CDR1 SGHRS and CDR2 YFSETQ come from the germline V gene. CDR3 length equals 15 residues. The ends were cut back, 2 bases at V and 6 bases at J, with 15 bases in the middle. The DNA of the CDR3 is TGCGCCAGCAGCTTAGGGTTGGAGGGAGCTCAGCCCCAGCATTTT. It translates to CASSLGLEGAQPQHF.

The gene calls are TRBV7-2 and TRBJ2-7, with 8 nucleotides matching TRBD1. Looked up from germline, CDR1 is SGHTA and CDR2 is FQGNSA. Germline trimming cut 5 bases from V and 0 bases from J; bases unmatched to any gene: 3. The CDR3 runs 14 residues. CDR3 in DNA: TGTGCCAGCAGCCGGGACAGGAGCTCCTACGAGCAGTACTTC. As protein: CASSRDRSSYEQYF. The full variable domain, its missing parts supplied by reference TRBV7-2 and TRBJ2-7, is GAGVSQSPSNKVTEKGKDVELRCDPISGHTALYWYRQSLGQGLEFLIYFQGNSAPDKSGLPSDRFSAERTGGSVSTLTIQRTQQEDSAVYLCASSRDRSSYEQYFGPGTRLTVT.

This chain joins TRBV5-1 and TRBJ2-3, with TRBD1 matching 10 bases. This CDR3 is built from 15 residues. Germline V gene lookup returns CDR1 SGHRS and CDR2 YFSETQ. Trimming took 4 bases from V and 1 from J; bases not matched to a gene: 3. The CDR3 loop is CASSPGQGGTDTQYF. The CDR3 DNA sequence: TGCGCCAGCAGCCCCGGACAGGGGGGCACAGATACGCAGTATTTT.

The V and J genes are TRBV14 and TRBJ2-5; unclear D gene. Germline CDR1 is SGHDN and CDR2 is FVKESK. This CDR3 is built from 10 residues. V lost 0 bases to trimming and J lost 7 bases, with 0 bases between them. The CDR3 DNA follows: TGTGCCAGCAGCCAAGAGACCCAGTACTTC. Encoded protein: CASSQETQYF. The variable domain in full, completed from reference TRBV14 and TRBJ2-5, reads EAGVTQFPSHSVIEKGQTVTLRCDPISGHDNLYWYRRVMGKEIKFLLHFVKESKQDESGMPNNRFLAERTGGTYSTLKVQPAELEDSGVYFCASSQETQYFGPGTRLLVL.

V and J are TRBV30 and TRBJ2-7; no definite D call. V lost 1 base to trimming and J lost 4 bases, with 5 bases between them. Per the germline V gene, CDR1 is GTSNPN and CDR2 is SVGIG (reference sequence). The CDR3 is 11 residues long. The CDR3 DNA reads as TGTGCCTGGAGTGACCGATACGAGCAGTACTTC. Residues: CAWSDRYEQYF.